These 17 T cell receptor beta chains were all obtained from the same sample, sequenced in a study of CD8 T cells in ankylosing spondylitis. MiXCR was run by TCRdb on the 5' RACE reads, yielding one entry per CDR3 protein. The sample consists of 250,000 to 400,000 distinct CDR3 sequences, 11% of them appearing once. Sequenced material: blood, either unsorted or a sorted T cell fraction (not recorded which). Source of these receptors: a female donor with ankylosing spondylitis or in good health (not recorded which).

This clonotype has ten or more counts. This sequence joins TRBV20-1 and TRBJ2-2; TRBD2 might be the D (6 bases). The V end lost 6 bases, the J end lost 1 base, and 15 bases lay between the germline ends. This CDR3 comprises 15 residues. Germline V gene lookup returns CDR1 DFQATT and CDR2 SNEGSKA (reference sequence). The CDR3 is CSAHGVAENTGELFF. The CDR3 DNA follows: TGCAGTGCCCACGGGGTAGCGGAGAACACCGGGGAGCTGTTTTTT.

This clonotype appeared many times. The chain employs TRBV7-2 and TRBJ2-7; a possible D gene is TRBD2 (5 bases). This CDR3 is 15 amino acids long. The V end was cut by 1 base, the J end by 1 base, with 11 bases between. The V gene's germline CDR1 is SGHTA and CDR2 FQGNSA. CDR3 amino acids: CASSLGIGGSYEQYF. The CDR3 coding sequence is TGTGCCAGCAGCTTAGGTATAGGAGGATCCTACGAGCAGTACTTC.

There are many counts of this clonotype. The CDR3 reads CATSDPRTGGHQPQHF. The CDR3, as DNA: TGTGCCACCAGTGATCCCCGGACAGGGGGTCATCAGCCCCAGCATTTT. The chain couples TRBV24-1 to TRBJ1-5; 10 bases are shared with TRBD1. The CDR3 extends over 16 amino acids. CDR1 and CDR2 (germline): KGHDR, SFDVKD. The junction had 6 bases not matched to a gene; V was cut back by 3 bases and J by 5 bases.

The chain carries TRBV19 and TRBJ1-1; 7 bases align to TRBD1. CDR1 LNHDA and CDR2 SQIVND come from the germline V gene (reference sequence). The CDR3 is 14 amino acids. V lost 7 bases to trimming and J lost 2 bases; unmatched junction nucleotides: 7. In DNA form, the CDR3 reads TGTGCCAGTATTCTTGACAGGGCCAACACTGAAGCTTTCTTT. Encoded protein: CASILDRANTEAFF.

This clonotype came up many times. V usage is TRBV7-2 and J usage is TRBJ2-2; possible D gene TRBD1, 5 bases. Germline V gene lookup returns CDR1 SGHTA and CDR2 FQGNSA. The CDR3 runs to 14 residues. The V end lost 4 bases, the J end lost 7 bases, and 13 bases lay between the germline ends. CDR3: CASSSRGLGGELFF. CDR3 DNA: TGTGCCAGCAGCTCTAGGGGCCTCGGCGGGGAGCTGTTTTTT. Looking up the rest from reference TRBV7-2 and TRBJ2-2 gives the full variable domain: GAGVSQSPSNKVTEKGKDVELRCDPISGHTALYWYRQSLGQGLEFLIYFQGNSAPDKSGLPSDRFSAERTGGSVSTLTIQRTQQEDSAVYLCASSSRGLGGELFFGEGSRLTVL.

This clonotype has at least ten counts. The gene calls are TRBV5-1 and TRBJ1-4; TRBD1 might be the D (5 bases). The V and J ends lost 4 bases and 12 bases respectively, with 10 bases between them. Germline V gene sequence: CDR1 SGHRS, CDR2 YFSETQ. The CDR3 runs to 11 residues. CDR3 DNA: TGCGCCAGCAGCGGGGGAGTGGAACTGTTTTTT. It is translated as CASSGGVELFF.

This clonotype was seen many times. The rearrangement uses TRBV28 and TRBJ1-2; no clear D. In germline, CDR1 is MDHEN, CDR2 SYDVKM. The CDR3 has 15 residues. V was trimmed by 4 bases and J by 2 bases, leaving 14 bases between them. CDR3 in DNA: TGTGCCAGCAGTTCCCCCGACGCTAAAAACTATGGCTACACCTTC. This translates into CASSSPDAKNYGYTF.

This clonotype was detected many times. V gene TRBV7-2 combines with J gene TRBJ2-3, with D tentatively TRBD1 or TRBD2 (5 bases each). V gave up 2 bases and J gave up 9 bases, with 12 bases separating them. Germline CDR1 is SGHTA and CDR2 is FQGNSA. The CDR3 length is 13 residues. Written as DNA, the CDR3 is TGTGCCAGCAGCTTATACGACCGGGGCACGCAGTATTTT. This codes for CASSLYDRGTQYF. The full variable domain, with the rest looked up from reference TRBV7-2 and TRBJ2-3, is GAGVSQSPSNKVTEKGKDVELRCDPISGHTALYWYRQSLGQGLEFLIYFQGNSAPDKSGLPSDRFSAERTGGSVSTLTIQRTQQEDSAVYLCASSLYDRGTQYFGPGTRLTVL.

To note about this clonotype: A much more abundant neighbour one base away suggests this may be a read error. CDR3 coding DNA: TGCAGTGCTAACCTGAGACTAGCGGACACAGATACGCAGTATTTT. This encodes CSANLRLADTDTQYF. The chain couples TRBV20-1 to TRBJ2-3; 9 bases fit TRBD2. The CDR3 spans 15 residues. Germline CDR1 and CDR2: DFQATT and SNEGSKA (reference sequence). Trimming at V came to 4 bases and at J to 2 bases, leaving 7 bases not matched to a gene.

This clonotype was observed at least ten times. This chain links TRBV6-1 with TRBJ1-6; D is ambiguous. The V end lost 3 bases, the J end lost 3 bases, and 9 bases lay between the germline ends. There are 15 residues in the CDR3. CDR1 MNHNS and CDR2 SASEGT come from the germline V gene. The CDR3 DNA sequence: TGTGCCAGCAGTGACGGTTCGTACTATAATTCACCCCTCCACTTT. Its protein is CASSDGSYYNSPLHF.

This clonotype was counted a few times. V usage is TRBV5-5 and J usage is TRBJ1-5; D is unclear. Germline values: CDR1 SGHKS, CDR2 YYEKEE (reference sequence). Trimming removed 4 bases at V and 9 bases at J, with 14 bases between. There are 13 residues in the CDR3. In DNA, the CDR3 is TGTGCCAGCAGCGACGGGGAGCGGAGGCCCCAGCATTTT. This gives the protein CASSDGERRPQHF.

At least ten counts were recorded for this clonotype. The chain has TRBV20-1 and TRBJ1-1; D perhaps matches TRBD1 (5 bases). V lost 2 bases and J 5 bases, leaving 18 bases between the germline ends. CDR1 DFQATT and CDR2 SNEGSKA come from the germline V gene (reference sequence). The CDR3 sequence is 15 residues long. The DNA for the CDR3 is TGCAGTGCTAGAAGCCCCCGGACATCCGGAACTGAAGCTTTCTTT. It specifies CSARSPRTSGTEAFF.

The V and J genes are TRBV19 and TRBJ2-1; 7 bases align to TRBD2. V was pared by 5 bases and J by 8 bases, with 18 bases of the junction left unmatched. Germline V gives CDR1 LNHDA, CDR2 SQIVND (reference sequence). The CDR3 has 17 amino acids. CDR3 bases: TGTGCCAGTAGTCTTGGTAGGGGACTACTACCTAAGGATGAGCAGTTCTTC. Translation: CASSLGRGLLPKDEQFF.

The V and J genes are TRBV20-1 and TRBJ2-5, with D tentatively TRBD2 (6 bases). Per the germline V gene, CDR1 is DFQATT and CDR2 is SNEGSKA (reference sequence). This CDR3 is 13 amino acids long. Trimming stripped 8 bases from V and 0 bases from J, with 13 bases between. This CDR3 is CSYRDSHQETQYF. CDR3 DNA sequence: TGCAGTTACCGGGACTCACACCAAGAGACCCAGTACTTC.

This clonotype was counted at least ten times. J is TRBJ1-2 and V is TRBV24-1, with TRBD1 identical over 12 bases. Germline values: CDR1 KGHDR, CDR2 SFDVKD. The V segment lost 4 bases and the J segment 6 bases; nucleotides outside the gene matches: 5. This CDR3 spans 15 amino acids. The CDR3 DNA sequence: TGTGCCACCAGTGAGGGGACAGGGGGCGTCGATGGCTACACCTTC. This codes for CATSEGTGGVDGYTF.

This clonotype was seen ten or more times. This sequence joins TRBV7-8 and TRBJ2-1; D unclear. V was cut by 1 base and J by 4 bases, with 11 bases left in between. The germline V gene has CDR1 SGHVS and CDR2 FQNEAQ. The CDR3 runs 15 residues. The CDR3 region is CASSLVAIIYNEQFF. In nucleotides, the CDR3 is TGTGCCAGCAGCTTAGTGGCGATCATTTACAATGAGCAGTTCTTC.

On this clonotype: Possible read error: a much larger clone is one base away. The conserved phenylalanine or tryptophan is not found at the CDR3 terminus, so this likely reflects a read error. The CDR3: CASSPFTLLGPEATQYL. The CDR3 region has the DNA TGTGCCAGCAGCCCCTTCACCCTCCTTGGGCCAGAAGCCACGCAGTATCTT. This chain joins TRBV11-2 and TRBJ2-3; unclear D gene. The CDR3 is 17 residues long. V lost 5 bases and J 9 bases, leaving 27 bases between the germline ends. Germline V gene data show CDR1 as SGHAT and CDR2 as FQNNGV.